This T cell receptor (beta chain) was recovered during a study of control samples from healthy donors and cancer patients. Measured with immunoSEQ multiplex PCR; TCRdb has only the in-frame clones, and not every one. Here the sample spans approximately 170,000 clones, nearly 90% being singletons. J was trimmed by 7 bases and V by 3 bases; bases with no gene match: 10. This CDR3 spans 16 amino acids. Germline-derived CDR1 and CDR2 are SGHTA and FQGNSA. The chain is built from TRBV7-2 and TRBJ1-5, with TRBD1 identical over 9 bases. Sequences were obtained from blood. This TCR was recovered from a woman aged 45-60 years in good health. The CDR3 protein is CASSLAQGAGGQPQHF. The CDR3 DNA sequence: TGTGCCAGCAGCTTGGCACAGGGGGCCGGGGGACAGCCCCAGCATTTT.